The T cell receptor beta chain under discussion was sequenced for a study of T cell repertoires in cytomegalovirus infection. V was shortened by 0 bases and J by 4 bases, with 13 bases between the two germline ends. CDR1 and CDR2 from the germline V gene are LGHDT and YNNKEL (reference sequence). This CDR3 contains 16 residues. TCRdb re-called the reads through MiXCR, storing one row per CDR3 protein. The sample shows under 600,000 distinct CDR3 sequences, more than 15% of them seen only once. The genes are TRBV3-1 and TRBJ1-3; TRBD1 might be the D (6 bases). This TCR derives from a human donor in good health (CMV status not recorded). Some clones in this sample may be carry-over from other donors' samples. Sequenced sample: CD8+ T cells from PBMCs. The CDR3 DNA is TGTGCCAGCAGCCAAGACGGGGGCTTTGGAGGAAACACCATATATTTT. Encoded protein: CASSQDGGFGGNTIYF.